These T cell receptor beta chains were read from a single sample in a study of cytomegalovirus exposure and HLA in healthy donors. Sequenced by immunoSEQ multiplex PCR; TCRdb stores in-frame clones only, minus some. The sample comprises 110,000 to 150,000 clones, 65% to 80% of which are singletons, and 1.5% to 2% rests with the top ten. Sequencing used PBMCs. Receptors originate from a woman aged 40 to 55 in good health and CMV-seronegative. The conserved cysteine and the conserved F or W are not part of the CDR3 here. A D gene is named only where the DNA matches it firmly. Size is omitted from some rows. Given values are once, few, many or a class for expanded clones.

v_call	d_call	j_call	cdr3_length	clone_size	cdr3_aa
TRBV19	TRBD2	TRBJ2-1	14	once	ASARGGQGGYNEQF
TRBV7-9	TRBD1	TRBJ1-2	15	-	ASSPDRTLPPNYGYT
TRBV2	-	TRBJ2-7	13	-	ASSEDAGQTYEQY
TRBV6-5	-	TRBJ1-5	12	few	ASSYRGGVQPQH
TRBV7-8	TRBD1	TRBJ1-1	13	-	ASSTFRGVGTEAF
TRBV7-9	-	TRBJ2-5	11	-	ASSLSRGTFRY
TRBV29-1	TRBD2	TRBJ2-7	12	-	SVKWGGSPYEQY
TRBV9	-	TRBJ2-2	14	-	ASSVFRGQNTGELF
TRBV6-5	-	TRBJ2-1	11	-	ASSHDRNNEQF
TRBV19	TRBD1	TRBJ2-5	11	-	ASKDRGEETQY
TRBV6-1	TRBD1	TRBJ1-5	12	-	ASKRTGGGQPQH
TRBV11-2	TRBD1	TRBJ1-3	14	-	ASSLLSGTGENTIY
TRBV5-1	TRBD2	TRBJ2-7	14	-	ASSLTSAGGVGEQY
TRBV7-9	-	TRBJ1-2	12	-	ASSLGEVSSGYT
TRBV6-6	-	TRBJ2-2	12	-	AIFNGGNTGELF
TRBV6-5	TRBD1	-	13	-	ASSYDGTGGYEQY
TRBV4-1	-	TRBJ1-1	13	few	ASSPRGGWGTEAF
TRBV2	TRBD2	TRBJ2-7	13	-	ASSDGAGGSYEQY
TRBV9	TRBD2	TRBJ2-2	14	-	ASSPQGGGLTGELF
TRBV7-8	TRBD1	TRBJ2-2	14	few	ASSRRPGQGAGELF
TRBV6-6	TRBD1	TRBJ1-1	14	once	ASSPRTGVTNTEAF
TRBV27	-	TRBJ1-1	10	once	ASSFRGTEAF
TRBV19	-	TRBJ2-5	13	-	ASSPMVGAWETQY
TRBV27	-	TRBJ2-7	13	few	ASSLSSRGSYEQY
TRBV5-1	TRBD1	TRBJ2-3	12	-	ASSSTGGGDTQY
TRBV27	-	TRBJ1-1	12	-	ASRRGAVNTEAF
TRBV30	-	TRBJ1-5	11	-	AWSPGEGQPQH
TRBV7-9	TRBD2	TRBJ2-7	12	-	ASSLPGGSYEQY
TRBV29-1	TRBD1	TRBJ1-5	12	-	SVRSGTGNQPQH